The rows below give T cell receptor beta chains drawn from one sample of a study of T cell clones after liver transplantation. TCRdb keeps only in-frame clones here, not all; method: immunoSEQ multiplex PCR. The table lists tens of thousands of clones, roughly 85% of them singletons. Sequenced material: CD4+ T cells from blood, taken almost 47 months after liver transplant. Receptor source: a human patient who received a liver transplant. These T cells may partly come from the graft donor. Each CDR3 is given with its conserved first and last residue. The order of the fields is J gene, V gene, clone size, D gene, CDR3 protein, CDR3 DNA. The D gene is left open where the match is weak. Clone size is given for some rows only: seen once, a few or many times, or a class if the clone is expanded.

>TRBJ1-1|TRBV28|NA|NA
CASSLPLNTEAFF
TGTGCCAGCAGTTTGCCCCTGAACACTGAAGCTTTCTTT
>TRBJ2-3|TRBV5-1|NA|TRBD2
CASSFGLAGADTQYF
TGCGCCAGCAGCTTCGGGCTAGCGGGGGCAGATACGCAGTATTTT
>TRBJ1-1|TRBV6-6|once|NA
CAATKDGITEAFF
TGTGCCGCCACAAAGGACGGCATCACTGAAGCTTTCTTT
>TRBJ1-5|TRBV19|NA|NA
CASTPGAGKGQPQHF
TGTGCCAGTACCCCGGGGGCAGGGAAGGGTCAGCCCCAGCATTTT
>TRBJ2-1|TRBV5-6|NA|TRBD2
CASSFLGGGPLYEQFF
TGTGCCAGCAGCTTCCTTGGGGGAGGGCCTCTTTATGAGCAGTTCTTC
>TRBJ1-3|TRBV21-1|NA|NA
CASSKLRQGPSSGNTIYF
TGTGCCAGCAGCAAATTGAGGCAGGGACCTTCCTCTGGAAACACCATATATTTT
>TRBJ2-3|TRBV2|NA|NA
CASSVDRDTQYF
TGTGCCAGCAGTGTGGATAGGGATACGCAGTATTTT
>TRBJ2-6|TRBV5-1|once|NA
CASSDGPFSGANVLTF
TGCGCCAGCAGCGACGGACCGTTCTCTGGGGCCAACGTCCTGACTTTC
>TRBJ2-1|TRBV5-4|NA|NA
CASGGAEGYNEQFF
TGTGCCAGCGGGGGAGCGGAAGGGTACAATGAGCAGTTCTTC
>TRBJ2-2|TRBV6-1|NA|NA
CASSETRRTGELFF
TGTGCCAGCAGTGAAACTAGGAGGACCGGGGAGCTGTTTTTT
>TRBJ2-1|TRBV10-3|NA|NA
CATERSGGAYNEQFF
TGTGCCACGGAGCGTTCTGGCGGGGCCTACAATGAGCAGTTCTTC
>TRBJ2-1|TRBV5-1|once|TRBD2
CASSAPTSGRDNEQFF
TGCGCCAGCAGCGCCCCCACTAGCGGGAGGGACAATGAGCAGTTCTTC
>TRBJ1-5|TRBV28|few|NA
CASSQNSNQPQHF
TGTGCCAGCAGTCAGAATAGCAATCAGCCCCAGCATTTT
>TRBJ1-3|TRBV9|once|NA
CASRGSGNTIYF
TGTGCCAGCAGAGGTTCCGGAAACACCATATATTTT
>TRBJ2-7|TRBV19|NA|NA
CASSMRASREQYF
TGTGCCAGTAGTATGCGGGCGTCCCGCGAGCAGTACTTC
>TRBJ2-3|TRBV11-2|few|NA
CATRRGTPPGTQYF
TGTGCCACCAGGAGGGGGACTCCACCCGGTACGCAGTATTTT
>TRBJ2-4|TRBV27|NA|TRBD2
CASSPGLAGVEAISF
TGTGCCAGCAGTCCCGGACTAGCGGGAGTTGAGGCAATCAGCTTC
>TRBJ2-2|TRBV11-2|NA|TRBD2
CASSWSSGSSNTGELFF
TGTGCCAGCAGCTGGAGTAGCGGGAGTTCGAACACCGGGGAGCTGTTTTTT
>TRBJ1-5|TRBV18|NA|NA
CASSPSNQPQHF
TGTGCCAGCTCACCATCGAATCAGCCCCAGCATTTT
>TRBJ1-1|TRBV5-1|NA|NA
CASSSDSGRTEAFF
TGCGCCAGCAGCTCGGACAGCGGTAGAACTGAAGCTTTCTTT
>TRBJ1-2|TRBV2|once|TRBD1
CASSRTGDGYTF
TGTGCCAGCAGTCGGACAGGGGATGGCTACACCTTC
>TRBJ2-3|TRBV7-2|NA|NA
CASSLTGSTDTQYF
TGTGCCAGCAGCCTGACAGGCAGCACAGATACGCAGTATTTT
>TRBJ2-3|TRBV5-1|few|TRBD2
CASSKGLLAAVTDTQYF
TGCGCCAGCAGCAAAGGATTACTAGCGGCAGTCACAGATACGCAGTATTTT
>TRBJ2-7|TRBV4-1|once|NA
CASSLPGGIYEQYF
TGCGCCAGCAGCCTACCAGGGGGGATTTACGAGCAGTACTTC
>TRBJ2-3|TRBV7-9|NA|NA
CASSSADGVRANTQYF
TGTGCCAGCAGCTCCGCGGACGGAGTCCGCGCTAATACGCAGTATTTT
>TRBJ1-2|TRBV28|once|NA
CASSFVDSYGYTF
TGTGCCAGCAGTTTTGTGGACAGCTATGGCTACACCTTC
>TRBJ2-5|TRBV2|NA|TRBD2
CASSDGRAPETQYF
TGTGCCAGCTCGGACGGGAGGGCTCCAGAGACCCAGTACTTC
>TRBJ2-7|TRBV19|NA|NA
CASSIQAVSSYEQYF
TGTGCCAGTAGTATACAGGCGGTAAGCTCCTACGAGCAGTACTTC
>TRBJ2-7|TRBV10-3|few|TRBD1
CAISEPGTGAYEQYF
TGTGCCATCAGTGAGCCGGGGACAGGCGCCTACGAGCAGTACTTC
>TRBJ1-1|TRBV28|few|TRBD1
CASRSDRGQLWVEAFF
TGTGCCAGCAGGTCAGACAGGGGGCAGCTTTGGGTTGAAGCTTTCTTT
>TRBJ1-4|TRBV19|NA|TRBD1
CASSIRGAQGGPNEKLFF
TGTGCCAGTAGTATCCGGGGGGCCCAGGGGGGCCCTAATGAAAAACTGTTTTTT
>TRBJ2-2|TRBV5-6|NA|NA
CASVPGLEHRGAVF
TGTGCCAGCGTGCCGGGCCTCGAACACCGGGGAGCTGTTTTT
>TRBJ2-7|TRBV11-3|NA|NA
CASSVIFRHPYYEQYF
TGTGCCAGCAGCGTAATATTTCGACACCCGTACTACGAGCAGTACTTC
>TRBJ1-1|TRBV19|NA|TRBD1
CASSMPAGGNTEAFF
TGTGCCAGTAGTATGCCCGCAGGGGGGAACACTGAAGCTTTCTTT
>TRBJ2-7|TRBV7-2|NA|NA
CASSFSGAYEQYF
TGTGCCAGCAGCTTCAGTGGGGCCTACGAGCAGTACTTC
>TRBJ1-1|TRBV4-3|NA|NA
CASSHNMRNTEAFF
TGCGCCAGCAGCCATAATATGAGGAACACTGAAGCTTTCTTT
>TRBJ2-3|TRBV27|NA|NA
CASIRSGLGTDTQYF
TGTGCCAGCATCAGATCGGGCCTCGGAACAGATACGCAGTATTTT
>TRBJ2-3|TRBV28|NA|TRBD1
CASNTQGAGDTQYF
TGTGCCAGCAACACACAGGGGGCGGGAGATACGCAGTATTTT
>TRBJ2-1|TRBV19|NA|TRBD2
CASSRTSGSSYNEQFF
TGTGCCAGTAGTAGGACTAGCGGCAGCTCCTACAATGAGCAGTTCTTC